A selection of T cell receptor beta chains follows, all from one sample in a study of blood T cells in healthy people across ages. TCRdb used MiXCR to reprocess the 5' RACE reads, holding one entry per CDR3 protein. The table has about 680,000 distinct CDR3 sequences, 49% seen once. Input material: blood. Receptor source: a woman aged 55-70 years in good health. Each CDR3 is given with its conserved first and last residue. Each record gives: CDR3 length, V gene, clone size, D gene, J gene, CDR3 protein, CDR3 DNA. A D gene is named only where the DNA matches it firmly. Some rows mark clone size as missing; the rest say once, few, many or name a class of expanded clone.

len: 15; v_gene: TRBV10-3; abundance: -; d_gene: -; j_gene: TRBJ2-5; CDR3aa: CATSESLEVQETQYF; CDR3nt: TGTGCCACCAGTGAGAGTTTGGAAGTTCAGGAGACCCAGTATTTC
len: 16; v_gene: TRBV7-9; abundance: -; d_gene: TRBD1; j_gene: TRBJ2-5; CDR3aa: CASSSNRGRGPNEQYF; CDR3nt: TGTGCCAGCAGCTCAAACAGGGGACGTGGTCCAAATGAGCAGTACTTC
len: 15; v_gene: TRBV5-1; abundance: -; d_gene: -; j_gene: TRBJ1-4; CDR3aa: CASSLDGGSGEKLFF; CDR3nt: TGCGCCAGCAGCTTGGATGGGGGATCGGGAGAAAAACTGTTTTTT
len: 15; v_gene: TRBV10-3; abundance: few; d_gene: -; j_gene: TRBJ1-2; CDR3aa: CAISDGTTTNYGYTF; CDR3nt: TGTGCCATCAGTGATGGGACAACAACTAACTATGGCTACACCTTC
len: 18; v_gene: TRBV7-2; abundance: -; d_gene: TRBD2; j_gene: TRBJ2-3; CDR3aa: CASSLGLSGAPPTDTQYF; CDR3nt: TGTGCCAGCAGCTTAGGGTTGAGCGGGGCCCCCCCCACAGATACGCAGTATTTT
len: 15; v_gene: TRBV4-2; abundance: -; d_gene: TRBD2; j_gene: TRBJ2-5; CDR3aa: CASSQPGRAGETLYF; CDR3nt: TGTGCCAGCAGCCAACCCGGGAGGGCCGGGGAGACCCTGTACTTC
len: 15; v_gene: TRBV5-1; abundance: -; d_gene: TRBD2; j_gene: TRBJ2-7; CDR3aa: CASSFGGADNYEQYF; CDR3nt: TGCGCCAGCAGCTTCGGGGGGGCGGACAACTACGAGCAGTACTTC
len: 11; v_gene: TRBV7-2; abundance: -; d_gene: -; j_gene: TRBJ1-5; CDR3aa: CASGANQPQHF; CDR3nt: TGTGCCAGCGGGGCAAATCAGCCCCAGCATTTT
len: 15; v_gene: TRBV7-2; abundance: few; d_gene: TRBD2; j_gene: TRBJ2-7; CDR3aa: CASSPAGGVSYEQYF; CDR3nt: TGTGCCAGCAGCCCAGCGGGGGGGGTCTCCTACGAGCAGTACTTC
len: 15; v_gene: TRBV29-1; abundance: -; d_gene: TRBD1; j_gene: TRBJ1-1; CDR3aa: CSVVGQGGILTEAFF; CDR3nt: TGCAGCGTTGTGGGACAGGGAGGTATTTTGACTGAAGCTTTCTTT
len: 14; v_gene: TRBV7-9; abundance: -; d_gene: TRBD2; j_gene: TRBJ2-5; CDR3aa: CAGSLTLADETQYF; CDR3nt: TGTGCCGGCAGCTTAACTCTAGCGGATGAGACCCAGTACTTC
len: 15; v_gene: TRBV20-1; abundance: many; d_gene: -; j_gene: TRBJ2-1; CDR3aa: CSAPESLGVVNEQFF; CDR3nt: TGCAGTGCTCCAGAAAGCTTGGGGGTAGTAAATGAGCAGTTCTTC
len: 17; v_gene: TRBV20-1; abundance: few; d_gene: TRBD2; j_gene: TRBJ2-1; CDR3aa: CSAREWQAGGSYNEQFF; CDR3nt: TGCAGTGCTAGAGAGTGGCAAGCGGGGGGATCCTACAATGAGCAGTTCTTC
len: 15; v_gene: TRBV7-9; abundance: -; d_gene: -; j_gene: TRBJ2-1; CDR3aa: CASSLFPAGMAGKFF; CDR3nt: TGTGCCAGCAGCTTATTTCCAGCGGGTATGGCCGGAAAGTTCTTC
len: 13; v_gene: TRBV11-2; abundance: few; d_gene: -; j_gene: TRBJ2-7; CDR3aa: CASSLRVVNEQYF; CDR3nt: TGTGCCAGCAGCCTCCGCGTAGTCAACGAGCAGTACTTC
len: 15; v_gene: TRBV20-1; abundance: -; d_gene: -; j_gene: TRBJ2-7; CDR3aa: CSARDRQVVFYEQYF; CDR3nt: TGCAGTGCTAGAGACCGACAGGTCGTATTCTACGAGCAGTACTTC
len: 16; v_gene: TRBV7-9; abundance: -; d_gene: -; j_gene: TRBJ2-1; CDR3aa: CASSVYGAAFYNEQFF; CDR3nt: TGTGCCAGCAGCGTATATGGGGCCGCCTTTTACAATGAGCAGTTCTTC
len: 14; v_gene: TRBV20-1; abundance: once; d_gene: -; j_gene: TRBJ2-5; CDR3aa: CSALGGWLPREQYF; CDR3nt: TGCAGTGCTCTTGGGGGGTGGCTCCCTAGGGAGCAGTACTTC
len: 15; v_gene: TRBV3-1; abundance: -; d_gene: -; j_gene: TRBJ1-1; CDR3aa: CASSPGGLMNTEAFF; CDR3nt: TGTGCCAGCAGCCCCGGGGGCCTGATGAACACTGAAGCTTTCTTT
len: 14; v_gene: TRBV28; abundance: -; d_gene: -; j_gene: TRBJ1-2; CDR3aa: CASSSGGADYGYTF; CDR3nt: TGTGCCAGCAGTTCGGGGGGCGCCGACTATGGCTACACCTTC
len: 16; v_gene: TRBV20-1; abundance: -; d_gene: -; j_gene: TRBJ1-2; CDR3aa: CSAREGSRGGNYGYTF; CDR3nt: TGCAGTGCTAGAGAAGGCAGCCGAGGCGGGAACTATGGCTACACCTTC
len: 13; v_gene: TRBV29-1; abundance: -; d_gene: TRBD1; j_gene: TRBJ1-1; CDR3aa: CSVRQGGDTEAFF; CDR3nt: TGCAGCGTCCGACAGGGCGGGGACACTGAAGCTTTCTTT